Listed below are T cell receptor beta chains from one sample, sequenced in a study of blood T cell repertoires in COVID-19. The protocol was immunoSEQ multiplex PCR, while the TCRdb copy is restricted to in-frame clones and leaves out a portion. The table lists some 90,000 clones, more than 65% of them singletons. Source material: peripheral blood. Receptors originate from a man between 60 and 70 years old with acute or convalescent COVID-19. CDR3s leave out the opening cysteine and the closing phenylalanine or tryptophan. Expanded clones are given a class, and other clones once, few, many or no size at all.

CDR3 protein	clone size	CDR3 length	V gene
ASSTSTGVTGANVLT	.	15	TRBV19
ASSRTGGDTEAF	.	12	TRBV18
ASSPHRWGLAGPAHEQY	once	17	TRBV4-1
AISEGLGDTDTQY	once	13	TRBV10-3
ASRQGTTSDSGANVLT	.	16	TRBV2
ASSLKVRGLVTNTEAF	.	16	TRBV7-2
ASSPLAGARDTQY	.	13	TRBV6-5
ASSVAHRAHSNQPQH	.	15	TRBV9
ASTGLISTDTQY	.	12	TRBV2
ASSVGAGGPGDTQY	.	14	TRBV9
ASRLTSGTYNEQF	.	13	TRBV2
ASSAGRGGNTIY	.	12	TRBV9
AWRGQYGYT	.	9	TRBV30
ASSELGRGNEKLF	once	13	TRBV2
ASSYRGGALGELF	.	13	TRBV6-2/TRBV6-3
ASSTGQGALSGYT	.	13	TRBV7-2
ASSFQGARDTEAF	.	13	TRBV5-8
ASSFGGSTNEKLF	.	13	TRBV7-2
ASSHGQGATSYT	once	12	TRBV14
ASAGTGFTEQF	.	11	TRBV4-3
ASSQGATGFYGYT	.	13	TRBV4-2
ASSAGFQPQH	.	10	TRBV7-2
ASSYLAGEQY	.	10	TRBV6-6
ASSWSAANTEAF	once	12	TRBV7-2
ASSGQGANTEAF	.	12	TRBV18
ASSQDGGVTEAF	.	12	TRBV6-5
ASNIGQDYGYT	.	11	TRBV5-6
ASSPPRREGIDTQY	.	14	TRBV18
ASIDRGGDYEQY	.	12	TRBV6-5
ASSLQGQGVQTQY	.	13	TRBV5-1
ASSPLLSQETQY	once	12	TRBV18
ASSLDLGVDTGELF	.	14	TRBV7-2
ASSITGVQETQY	.	12	TRBV19
ASSPAVGGAYEQY	.	13	TRBV3-1/TRBV3-2
ASSLRQGNNSPLH	once	13	TRBV7-9
ASSSGQGSTDTQY	.	13	TRBV5-1
ASSLGSEVRYGYT	.	13	TRBV5-1
ASSGSSGSYEQY	few	12	TRBV9
ASSLEGRADEQY	.	12	TRBV5-1
ATSRSTVGMDTQY	.	13	TRBV15
ASSRESSTSGVQETQY	once	16	TRBV19
ASKSGQGTQETQY	.	13	TRBV10-2
ASSPQSGANVLT	.	12	TRBV19
ASSRAGLLYNEQF	.	13	TRBV19
ASRRQAFGANVLT	few	13	TRBV19
ASSRERNEQF	.	10	TRBV7-2
ASSFGTGVSNQPQH	.	14	TRBV6-2/TRBV6-3
ASSESHQATPQY	.	12	TRBV2
ASSLVQGAVGRQETQY	few	16	TRBV5-4
AISDGETAEYLQETQY	.	16	TRBV10-3
ASKGLADEQY	.	10	TRBV12-3/TRBV12-4
ASSLGTVPYNSPLH	.	14	TRBV5-1
ASSLTGQGNSPLH	.	13	TRBV5-4
ASSILQGDTQY	.	11	TRBV4-1
ASSERGTGYGYT	.	12	TRBV5-1
ASSPRQGSSYNSPLH	.	15	TRBV3-1/TRBV3-2
ASSQGREGLLVTQY	.	14	TRBV4-2
ASSIRTGATDTQY	.	13	TRBV19
ASSFGLAGGRGETQY	.	15	TRBV5-8